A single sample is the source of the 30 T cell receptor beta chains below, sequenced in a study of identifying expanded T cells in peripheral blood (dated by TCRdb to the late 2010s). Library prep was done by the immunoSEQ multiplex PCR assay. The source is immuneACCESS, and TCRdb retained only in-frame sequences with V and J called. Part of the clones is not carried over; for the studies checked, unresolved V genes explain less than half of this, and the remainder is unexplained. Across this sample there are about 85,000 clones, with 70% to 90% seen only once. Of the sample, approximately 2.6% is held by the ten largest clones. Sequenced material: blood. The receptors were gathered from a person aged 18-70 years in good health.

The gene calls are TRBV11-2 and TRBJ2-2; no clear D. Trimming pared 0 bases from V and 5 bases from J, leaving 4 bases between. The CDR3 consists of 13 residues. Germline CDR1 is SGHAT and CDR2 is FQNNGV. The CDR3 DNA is TGTGCCAGCAGCTTAGAACTAACCGGGGAGCTGTTTTTT. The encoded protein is CASSLELTGELFF.

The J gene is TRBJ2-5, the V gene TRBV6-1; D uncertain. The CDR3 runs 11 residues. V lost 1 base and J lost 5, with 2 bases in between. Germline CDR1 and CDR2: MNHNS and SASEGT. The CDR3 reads CASSEVETQYF. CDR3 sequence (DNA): TGTGCCAGCAGTGAAGTGGAGACCCAGTACTTC.

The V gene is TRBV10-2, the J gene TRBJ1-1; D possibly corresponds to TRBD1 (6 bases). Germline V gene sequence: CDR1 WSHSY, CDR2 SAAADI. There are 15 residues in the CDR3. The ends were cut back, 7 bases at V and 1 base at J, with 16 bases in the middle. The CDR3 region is CASTDRIGGNTEAFF. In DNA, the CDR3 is TGCGCCAGCACCGACAGGATAGGGGGGAACACTGAAGCTTTCTTT.

CDR3 loop: CASSLVGSLDSPLHF. The DNA of the CDR3 is TGTGCCAGCAGCTTAGTGGGATCCCTCGATTCACCCCTCCACTTT. The genes are TRBV7-2 and TRBJ1-6; D call uncertain. This CDR3 has 15 residues. Between the trimmed V and J ends, which lost 1 base and 8 bases, there was a span of 12 bases. Per the germline V gene, CDR1 is SGHTA and CDR2 is FQGNSA. The full variable domain, in which reference TRBV7-2 and TRBJ1-6 provide the parts outside the CDR3, is GAGVSQSPSNKVTEKGKDVELRCDPISGHTALYWYRQSLGQGLEFLIYFQGNSAPDKSGLPSDRFSAERTGGSVSTLTIQRTQQEDSAVYLCASSLVGSLDSPLHFGNGTRLTVT.

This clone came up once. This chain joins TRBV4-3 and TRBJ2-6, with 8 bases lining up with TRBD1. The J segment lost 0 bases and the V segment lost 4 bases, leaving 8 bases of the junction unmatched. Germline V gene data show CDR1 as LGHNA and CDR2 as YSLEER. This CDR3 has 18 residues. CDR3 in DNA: TGCGCCAGCAGCCGCACGACAGGGGCCGGCTCTGGGGCCAACGTCCTGACTTTC. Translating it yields CASSRTTGAGSGANVLTF.

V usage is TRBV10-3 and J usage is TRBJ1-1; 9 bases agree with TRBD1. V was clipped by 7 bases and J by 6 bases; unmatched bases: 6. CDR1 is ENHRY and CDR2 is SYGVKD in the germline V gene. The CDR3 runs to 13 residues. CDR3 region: CAIKRQGGAEAFF. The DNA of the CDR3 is TGTGCCATCAAGCGACAGGGGGGGGCTGAAGCTTTCTTT.

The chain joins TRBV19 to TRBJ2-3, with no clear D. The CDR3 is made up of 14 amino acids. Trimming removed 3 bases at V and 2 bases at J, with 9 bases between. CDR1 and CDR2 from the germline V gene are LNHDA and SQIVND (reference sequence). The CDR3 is CASSIGSLTDTQYF. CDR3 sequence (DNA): TGTGCCAGTAGTATTGGGTCTCTCACAGATACGCAGTATTTT. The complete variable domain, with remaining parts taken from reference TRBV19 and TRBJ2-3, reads DGGITQSPKYLFRKEGQNVTLSCEQNLNHDAMYWYRQDPGQGLRLIYYSQIVNDFQKGDIAEGYSVSREKKESFPLTVTSAQKNPTAFYLCASSIGSLTDTQYFGPGTRLTVL.

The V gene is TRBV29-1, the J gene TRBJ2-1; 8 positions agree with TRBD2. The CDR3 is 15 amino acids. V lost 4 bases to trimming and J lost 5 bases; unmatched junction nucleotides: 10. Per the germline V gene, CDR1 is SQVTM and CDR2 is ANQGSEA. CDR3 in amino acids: CSVAGRAYGDNEQFF. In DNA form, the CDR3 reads TGCAGCGTTGCCGGGAGGGCCTACGGGGACAATGAGCAGTTCTTC.

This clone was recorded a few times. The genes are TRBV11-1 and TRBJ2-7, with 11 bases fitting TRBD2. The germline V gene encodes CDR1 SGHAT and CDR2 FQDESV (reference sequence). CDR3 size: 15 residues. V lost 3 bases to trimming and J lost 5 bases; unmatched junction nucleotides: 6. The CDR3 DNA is TGTGCCAGCAGCTTGGAACTAGCGGGAGCCCACGAGCAGTACTTC. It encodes CASSLELAGAHEQYF.

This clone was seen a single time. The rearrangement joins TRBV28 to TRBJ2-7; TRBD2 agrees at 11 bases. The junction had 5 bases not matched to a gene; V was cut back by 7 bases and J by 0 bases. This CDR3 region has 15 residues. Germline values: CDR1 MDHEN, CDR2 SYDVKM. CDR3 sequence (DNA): TGTGCCAGCACAGGAGGGACTAGCGGCTCCTACGAGCAGTACTTC. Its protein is CASTGGTSGSYEQYF.

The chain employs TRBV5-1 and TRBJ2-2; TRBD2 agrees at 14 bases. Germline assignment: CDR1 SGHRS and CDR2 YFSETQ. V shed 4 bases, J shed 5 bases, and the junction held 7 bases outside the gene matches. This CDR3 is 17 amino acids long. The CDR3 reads CASSQIGLAGGTGELFF. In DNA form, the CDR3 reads TGCGCCAGCAGCCAAATCGGACTAGCGGGAGGTACCGGGGAGCTGTTTTTT.

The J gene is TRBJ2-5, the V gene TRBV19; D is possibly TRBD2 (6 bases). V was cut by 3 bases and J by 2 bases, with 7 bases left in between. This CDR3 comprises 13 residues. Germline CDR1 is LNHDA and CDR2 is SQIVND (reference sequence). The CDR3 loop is CASSMTRQETQYF. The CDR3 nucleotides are TGTGCCAGTAGTATGACTAGACAAGAGACCCAGTACTTC.

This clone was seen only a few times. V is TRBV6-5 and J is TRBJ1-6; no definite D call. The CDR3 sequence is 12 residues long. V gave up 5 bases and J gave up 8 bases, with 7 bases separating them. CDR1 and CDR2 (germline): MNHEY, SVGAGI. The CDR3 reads CASSDVDSPLHF. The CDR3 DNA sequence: TGTGCCAGCAGTGACGTTGATTCACCCCTCCACTTT.

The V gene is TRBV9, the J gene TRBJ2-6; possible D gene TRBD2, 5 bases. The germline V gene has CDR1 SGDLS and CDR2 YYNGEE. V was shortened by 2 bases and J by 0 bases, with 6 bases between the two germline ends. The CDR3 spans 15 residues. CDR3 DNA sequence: TGTGCCAGCAGCGTGGGAGACTCTGGGGCCAACGTCCTGACTTTC. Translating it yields CASSVGDSGANVLTF. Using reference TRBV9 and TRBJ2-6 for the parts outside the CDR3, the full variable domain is DSGVTQTPKHLITATGQRVTLRCSPRSGDLSVYWYQQSLDQGLQFLIQYYNGEERAKGNILERFSAQQFPDLHSELNLSSLELGDSALYFCASSVGDSGANVLTFGAGSRLTVL.

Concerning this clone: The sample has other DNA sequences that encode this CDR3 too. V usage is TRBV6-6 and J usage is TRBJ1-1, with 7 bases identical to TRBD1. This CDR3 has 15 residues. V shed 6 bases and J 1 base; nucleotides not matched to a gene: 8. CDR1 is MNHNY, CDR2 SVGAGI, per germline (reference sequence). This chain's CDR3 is CASRINRDRNTEAFF. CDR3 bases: TGTGCCAGCAGGATAAACAGGGACAGGAACACTGAAGCTTTCTTT.

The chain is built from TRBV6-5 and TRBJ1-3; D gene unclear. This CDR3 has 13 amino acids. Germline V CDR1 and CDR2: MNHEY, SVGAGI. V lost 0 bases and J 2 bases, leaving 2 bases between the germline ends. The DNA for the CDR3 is TGTGCCAGCAGTTACTCCCCTGGAAACACCATATATTTT. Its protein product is CASSYSPGNTIYF.

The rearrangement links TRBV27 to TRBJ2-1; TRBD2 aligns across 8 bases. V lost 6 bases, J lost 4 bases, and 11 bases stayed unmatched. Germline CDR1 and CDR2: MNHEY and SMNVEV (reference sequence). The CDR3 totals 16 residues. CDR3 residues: CASRIGLAPRYNEQFF. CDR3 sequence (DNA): TGTGCCAGCAGGATTGGACTAGCCCCCAGATACAATGAGCAGTTCTTC.

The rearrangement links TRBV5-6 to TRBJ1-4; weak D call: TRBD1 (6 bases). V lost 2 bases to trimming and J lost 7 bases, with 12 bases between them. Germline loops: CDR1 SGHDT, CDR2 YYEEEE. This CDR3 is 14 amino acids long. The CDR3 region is CASSFPGQREKLFF. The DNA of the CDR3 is TGTGCCAGCAGCTTCCCGGGACAACGTGAAAAACTGTTTTTT. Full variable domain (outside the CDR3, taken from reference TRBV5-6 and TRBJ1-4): DAGVTQSPTHLIKTRGQQVTLRCSPKSGHDTVSWYQQALGQGPQFIFQYYEEEERQRGNFPDRFSGHQFPNYSSELNVNALLLGDSALYLCASSFPGQREKLFFGSGTQLSVL.

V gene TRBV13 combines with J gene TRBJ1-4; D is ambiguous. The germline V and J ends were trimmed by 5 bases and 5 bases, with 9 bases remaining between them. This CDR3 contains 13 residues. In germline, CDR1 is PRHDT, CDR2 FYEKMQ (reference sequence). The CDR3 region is CASSLTLNEKLFF. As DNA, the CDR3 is TGTGCCAGCAGCCTAACATTGAATGAAAAACTGTTTTTT. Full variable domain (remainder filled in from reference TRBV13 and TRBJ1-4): AAGVIQSPRHLIKEKRETATLKCYPIPRHDTVYWYQQGPGQDPQFLISFYEKMQSDKGSIPDRFSAQQFSDYHSELNMSSLELGDSALYFCASSLTLNEKLFFGSGTQLSVL.

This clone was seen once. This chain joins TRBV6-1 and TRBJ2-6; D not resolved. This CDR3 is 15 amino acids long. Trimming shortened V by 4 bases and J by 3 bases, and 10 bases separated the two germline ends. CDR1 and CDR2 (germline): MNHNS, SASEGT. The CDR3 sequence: CASSGAIDGANVLTF. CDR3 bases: TGTGCCAGCAGTGGGGCGATTGATGGGGCCAACGTCCTGACTTTC.

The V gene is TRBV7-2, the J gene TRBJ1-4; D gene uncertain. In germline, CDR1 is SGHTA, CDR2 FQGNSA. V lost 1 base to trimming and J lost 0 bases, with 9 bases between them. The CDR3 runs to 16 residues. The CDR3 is CASSLGISSTNEKLFF. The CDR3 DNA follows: TGTGCCAGCAGCTTAGGGATCAGTTCAACTAATGAAAAACTGTTTTTT.

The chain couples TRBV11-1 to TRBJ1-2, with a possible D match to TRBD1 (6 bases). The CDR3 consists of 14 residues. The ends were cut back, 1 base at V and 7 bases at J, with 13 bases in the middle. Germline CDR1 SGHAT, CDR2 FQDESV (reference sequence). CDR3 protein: CASSLDYRVFGYTF. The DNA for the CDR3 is TGTGCCAGCAGCTTAGACTACAGGGTTTTTGGCTACACCTTC.

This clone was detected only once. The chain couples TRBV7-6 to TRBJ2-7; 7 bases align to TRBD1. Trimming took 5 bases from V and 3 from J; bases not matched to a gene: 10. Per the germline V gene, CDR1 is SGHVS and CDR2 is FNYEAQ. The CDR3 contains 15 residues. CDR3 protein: CASSREGQLRYEQYF. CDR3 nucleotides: TGTGCCAGCAGCCGTGAGGGACAGCTCCGCTACGAGCAGTACTTC.

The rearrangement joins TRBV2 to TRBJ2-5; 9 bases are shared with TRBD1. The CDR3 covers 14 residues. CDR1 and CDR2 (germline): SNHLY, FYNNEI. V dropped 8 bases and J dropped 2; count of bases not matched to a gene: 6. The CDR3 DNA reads TGTGCCAGCGACGGAGGACAGGGGCAAGAGACCCAGTACTTC. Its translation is CASDGGQGQETQYF.

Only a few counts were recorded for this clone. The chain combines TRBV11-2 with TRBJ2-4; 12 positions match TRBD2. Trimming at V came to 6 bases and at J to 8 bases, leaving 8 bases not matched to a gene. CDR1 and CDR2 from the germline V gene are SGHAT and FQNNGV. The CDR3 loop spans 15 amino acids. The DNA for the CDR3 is TGTGCCAGCAGTTCTAGCGGGAGGGCCTTGGACATTCAGTACTTC. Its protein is CASSSSGRALDIQYF.

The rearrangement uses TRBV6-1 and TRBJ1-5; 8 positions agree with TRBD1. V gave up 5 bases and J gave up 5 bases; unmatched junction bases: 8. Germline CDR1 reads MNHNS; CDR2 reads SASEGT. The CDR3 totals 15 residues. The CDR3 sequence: CASSRTGGTDQPQHF. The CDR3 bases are TGTGCCAGCAGTCGAACAGGGGGGACGGATCAGCCCCAGCATTTT.

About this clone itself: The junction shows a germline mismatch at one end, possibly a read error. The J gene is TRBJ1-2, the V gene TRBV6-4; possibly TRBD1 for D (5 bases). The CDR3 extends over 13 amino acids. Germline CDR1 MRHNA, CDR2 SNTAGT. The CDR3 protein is CASSDSGGYGHTF. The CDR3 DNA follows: TGTGCCAGCAGCGACTCGGGGGGTTATGGCCACACCTTC.

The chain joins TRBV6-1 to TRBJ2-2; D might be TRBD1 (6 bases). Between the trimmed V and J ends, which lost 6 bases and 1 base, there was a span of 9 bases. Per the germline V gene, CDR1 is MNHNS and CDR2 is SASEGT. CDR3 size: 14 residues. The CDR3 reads CASSQGWNTGELFF. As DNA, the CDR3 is TGTGCCAGCAGCCAGGGGTGGAACACCGGGGAGCTGTTTTTT.

This CDR3 is CASSERQILNTEAFF. The CDR3 DNA reads as TGCGCCAGCAGTGAGAGACAGATTTTGAACACTGAAGCTTTCTTT. This sequence joins TRBV10-2 and TRBJ1-1; perhaps TRBD1 as D (5 bases). Germline lookup yields CDR1 WSHSY and CDR2 SAAADI. This CDR3 spans 15 amino acids. Trimming left V 2 bases short and J 0 bases short, with 10 bases between.

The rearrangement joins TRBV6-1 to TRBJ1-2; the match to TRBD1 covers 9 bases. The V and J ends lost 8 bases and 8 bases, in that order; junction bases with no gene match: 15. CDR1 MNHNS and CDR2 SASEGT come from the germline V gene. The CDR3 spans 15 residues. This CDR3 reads CASPPPGTGLGGYTF. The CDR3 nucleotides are TGTGCCAGCCCTCCGCCCGGGACAGGGCTTGGGGGCTACACCTTC.